These 2 T cell receptor beta chains came from one sample sequenced in a study of cytomegalovirus exposure and HLA in healthy donors. Both 60 Vbeta primers and 13 Jbeta primers went into the PCR. TCRdb keeps only in-frame clones here, not all; method: immunoSEQ multiplex PCR. The sample holds 160,000 or so clones, 80% seen once. Sequenced: PBMCs. All receptors come from a man younger than 45 in good health and CMV-seronegative.

The chain uses TRBV4-1 and TRBJ2-7, with D hard to call. The CDR3 spans 16 residues. V lost 0 bases to trimming and J lost 1 base, with 13 bases between them. The germline V gene has CDR1 MGHRA and CDR2 YSYEKL. The CDR3 DNA is TGCGCCAGCAGCCAAGAAGGTACGACACTTTCCTACGAGCAGTACTTC. This sequence encodes CASSQEGTTLSYEQYF.

The rearrangement joins TRBV6-6 to TRBJ1-2; D not resolved. CDR1 is MNHNY, CDR2 SVGAGI, per germline (reference sequence). V lost 4 bases and J lost 0, with 12 bases in between. This CDR3 region has 15 residues. CDR3 DNA sequence: TGTGCCAGCAGTTCCAACACCCTCGCTAACTATGGCTACACCTTC. Translating gives CASSSNTLANYGYTF.